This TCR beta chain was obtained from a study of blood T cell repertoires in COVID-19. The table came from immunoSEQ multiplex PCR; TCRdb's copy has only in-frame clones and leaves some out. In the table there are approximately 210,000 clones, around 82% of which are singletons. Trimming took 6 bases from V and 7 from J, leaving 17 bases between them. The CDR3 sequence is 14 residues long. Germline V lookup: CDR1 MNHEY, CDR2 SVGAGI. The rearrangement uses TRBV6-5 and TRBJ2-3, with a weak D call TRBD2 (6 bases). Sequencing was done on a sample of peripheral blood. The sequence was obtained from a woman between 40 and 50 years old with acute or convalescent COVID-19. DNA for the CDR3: TGTGCCAGCAGCACGGCGGGGAAAAGTAATACGCAGTATTTT. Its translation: CASSTAGKSNTQYF.